The T cell receptor beta chain under discussion was sequenced for a study of metastatic and nonmetastatic thyroid tumors. Overall study: Across blood and tumor or nodule tissue, repertoires from malignant and benign thyroid patients were compared with one another. Study findings and constraints: TCR beta diversity was reportedly significantly higher in malignant thyroid tumors than benign nodules, in blood and tumor.

Each patient came to thyroid surgery without any prior treatment (of any kind). Authors' analysis steps: Differences in CDR3 between clinicopathological groups were drawn on to build a classifier intended to discriminate distant-metastatic papillary thyroid cancer patients. Using MiXCR, TCRdb re-called clones from the PCR reads. The V and J calls come from TCRdb's annotation, not from the publication. The data contain 30,000 to 40,000 clones, roughly a fifth of them singletons. The CDR3 is 14 amino acids. V shed 4 bases, J shed 4 bases, and the junction held 9 bases outside the gene matches. CDR1 and CDR2 (germline): DFQATT, SNEGSKA (reference sequence). This clone counts as medium-sized (0.01 to 0.1%). What it recognizes is unknown.

This receptor was taken from a female donor with papillary thyroid cancer or a benign thyroid nodule (not recorded which). Some clones in this sample may be carry-over from other donors' samples. The genes are TRBV20-1 and TRBJ1-2; 7 bases are a match to TRBD1. The sample consisted of blood. Here the CDR3 DNA reads TGCAGTGCTATTCAACAGGGGAGGGGCTATGGCTACACCTTC. Amino acids: CSAIQQGRGYGYTF.